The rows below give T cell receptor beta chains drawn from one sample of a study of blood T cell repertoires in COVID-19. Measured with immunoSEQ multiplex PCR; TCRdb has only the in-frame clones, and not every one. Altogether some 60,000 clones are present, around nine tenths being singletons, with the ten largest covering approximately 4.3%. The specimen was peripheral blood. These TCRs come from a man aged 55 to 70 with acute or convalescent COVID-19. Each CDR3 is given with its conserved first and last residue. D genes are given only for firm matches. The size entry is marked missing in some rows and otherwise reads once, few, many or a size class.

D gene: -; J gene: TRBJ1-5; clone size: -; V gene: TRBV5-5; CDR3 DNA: TGTGCCAGCAGCCCGGGGGGTCGTCAGCCCCAGCATTTT; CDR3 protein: CASSPGGRQPQHF
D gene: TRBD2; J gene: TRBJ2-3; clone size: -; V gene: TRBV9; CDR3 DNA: TGTGCCAGCAGCGTAGCGGCTAGCGGGTCAGATACGCAGTATTTT; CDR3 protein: CASSVAASGSDTQYF
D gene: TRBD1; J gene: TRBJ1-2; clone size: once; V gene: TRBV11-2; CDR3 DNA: TGTGCCAGCAGGTCCCCGGGACAGGGCGGATCTAACTATGGCTACACCTTC; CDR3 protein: CASRSPGQGGSNYGYTF
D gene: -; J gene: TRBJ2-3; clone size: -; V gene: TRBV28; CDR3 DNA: TGTGCCAGCAGTAAGACGGGCAGGGGAGATACGCAGTATTTT; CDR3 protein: CASSKTGRGDTQYF
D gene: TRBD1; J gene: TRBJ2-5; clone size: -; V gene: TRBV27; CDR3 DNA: TGTGCCAGCAGTTTGAAAACAGGGGGTCAGTACTTC; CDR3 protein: CASSLKTGGQYF
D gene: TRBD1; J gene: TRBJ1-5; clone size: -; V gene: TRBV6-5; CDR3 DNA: TGTGCCAGTACCGACAGGGGGAATCAGCCCCAGCATTTT; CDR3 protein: CASTDRGNQPQHF
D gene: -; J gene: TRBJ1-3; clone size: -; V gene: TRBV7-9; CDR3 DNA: TGTGCCAGCCACTTCAACGCCGGGGACATGATATATTTT; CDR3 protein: CASHFNAGDMIYF
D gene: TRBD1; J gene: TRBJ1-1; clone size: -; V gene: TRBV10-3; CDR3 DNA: TGTGCCATCACGAGTCAACAGGGGAGCACTGAAGCTTTCTTT; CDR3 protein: CAITSQQGSTEAFF
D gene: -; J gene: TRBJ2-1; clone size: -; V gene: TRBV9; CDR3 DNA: TGTGCCAGCAGCGGTCGCGGAACTAGCCGGTCCTACAATGAGCAGTTCTTC; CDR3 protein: CASSGRGTSRSYNEQFF
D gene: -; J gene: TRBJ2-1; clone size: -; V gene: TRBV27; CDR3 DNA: TGTGCCAGCAGTCCGTTCAGGGGTCGGTACAATGAGCAGTTCTTC; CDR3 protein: CASSPFRGRYNEQFF
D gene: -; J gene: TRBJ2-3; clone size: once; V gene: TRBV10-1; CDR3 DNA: TGCGCCAGCAGTGAGCCGTCGGAGGCAGATACGCAGTATTTT; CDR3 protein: CASSEPSEADTQYF
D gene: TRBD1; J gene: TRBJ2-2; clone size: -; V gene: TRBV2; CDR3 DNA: TGTGCCAGCAGTGCCACAGGGGCGGTCACCGGGGAGCTGTTTTTT; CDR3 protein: CASSATGAVTGELFF
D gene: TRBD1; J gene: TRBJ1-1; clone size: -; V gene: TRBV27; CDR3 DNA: TGTGCCAGCAGTTTCTTCCGGGACAGGCCCACTGAAGCTTTCTTT; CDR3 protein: CASSFFRDRPTEAFF
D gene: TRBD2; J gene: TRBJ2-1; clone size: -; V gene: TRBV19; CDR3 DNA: TGTGCCAGTAGTACTAGCGGGGTTAGCAATGAGCAGTTCTTC; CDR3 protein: CASSTSGVSNEQFF
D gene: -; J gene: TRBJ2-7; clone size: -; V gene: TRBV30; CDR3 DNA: TGTGCCTGGAGTCCGGACAGATCCTACGAGCAGTACTTC; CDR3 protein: CAWSPDRSYEQYF
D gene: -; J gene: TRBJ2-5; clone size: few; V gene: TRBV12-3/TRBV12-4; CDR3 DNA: TGTGCCAGCAGTTTCCGCAGCCAAGAGACCCAGTACTTC; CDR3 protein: CASSFRSQETQYF
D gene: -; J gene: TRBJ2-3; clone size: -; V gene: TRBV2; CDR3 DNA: TGTGCCAGCAGCCCGACAGTTCTCCGAGCAGATACGCAGTATTTT; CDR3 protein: CASSPTVLRADTQYF
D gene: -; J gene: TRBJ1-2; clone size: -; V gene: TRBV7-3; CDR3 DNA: TGTGCCAGCAGCTTATCTCCCGTACAGGTCAATCCCTCTAACTATGGCTACACCTTC; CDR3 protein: CASSLSPVQVNPSNYGYTF
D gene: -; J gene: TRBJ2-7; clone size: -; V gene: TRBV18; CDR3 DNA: TGTGCCAGCTCACCCCTTAGCTTGTACGAGCAGTACTTC; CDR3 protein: CASSPLSLYEQYF
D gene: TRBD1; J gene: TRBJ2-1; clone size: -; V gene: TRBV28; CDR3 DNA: TGTGCCAGCAGTTTCACCGGACAGGGGGAACGTGAGCAGTTCTTC; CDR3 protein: CASSFTGQGEREQFF
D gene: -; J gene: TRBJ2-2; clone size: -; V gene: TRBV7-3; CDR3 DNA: TGTGCCAGCAGCCCTACCGGACACAACACCGGGGAGCTGTTTTTT; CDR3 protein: CASSPTGHNTGELFF
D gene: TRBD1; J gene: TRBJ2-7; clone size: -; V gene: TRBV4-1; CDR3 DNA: TGCGCCAGCAGCCAAGATGACAGGGTTTACGAGCAGTACTTC; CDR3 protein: CASSQDDRVYEQYF
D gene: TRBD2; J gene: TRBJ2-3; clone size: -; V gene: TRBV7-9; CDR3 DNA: TGTGCCAGCAGCCGCGAAAGCGGGAGCTTCGCAGATACGCAGTATTTT; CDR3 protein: CASSRESGSFADTQYF
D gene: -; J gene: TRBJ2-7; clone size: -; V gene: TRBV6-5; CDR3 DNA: TGTGCCAGCACCAAAAGAACTAGGGGGTACGAGCAGTACTTC; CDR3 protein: CASTKRTRGYEQYF
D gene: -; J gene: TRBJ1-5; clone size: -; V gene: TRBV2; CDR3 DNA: TGTGCCAGCAGTAAACAGACTCCCGGGGGCAATCAGCCCCAGCATTTT; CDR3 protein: CASSKQTPGGNQPQHF
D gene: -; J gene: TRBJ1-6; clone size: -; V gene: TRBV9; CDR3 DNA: TGTGCCAGCAGCGTAATCGAGGATTCACCCCTCCACTTT; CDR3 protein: CASSVIEDSPLHF
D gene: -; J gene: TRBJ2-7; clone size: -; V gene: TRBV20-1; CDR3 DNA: TGCAGTGCTTCCCCTTACGAGCAGTACTTC; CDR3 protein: CSASPYEQYF
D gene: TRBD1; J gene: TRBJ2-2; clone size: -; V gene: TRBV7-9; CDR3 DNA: TGTGCCAGCAGGACAGGGGGCACCGGGGAGCTGTTTTTT; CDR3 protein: CASRTGGTGELFF
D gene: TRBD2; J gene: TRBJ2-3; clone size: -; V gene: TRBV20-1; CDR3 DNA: TGCAGTGCTAGTCCCCCTAGCGGGAGGGGAGATACGCAGTATTTT; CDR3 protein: CSASPPSGRGDTQYF
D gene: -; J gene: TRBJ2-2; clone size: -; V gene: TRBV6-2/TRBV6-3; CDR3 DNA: TGTGCCAGCAGTTCCAAGGGGGACACCGGGGAGCTGTTTTTT; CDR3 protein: CASSSKGDTGELFF
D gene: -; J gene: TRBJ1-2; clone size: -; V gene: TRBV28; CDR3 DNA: TGTGCCAGCAGCCCGATCTCCGGGAGATCTAACTATGGCTACACCTTC; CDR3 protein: CASSPISGRSNYGYTF
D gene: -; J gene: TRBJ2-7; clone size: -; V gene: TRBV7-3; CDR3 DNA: TGTGCCAGCAGCCTGTGGGCCAGGGGCTATTTCTTGGACTTC; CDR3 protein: CASSLWARGYFLDF
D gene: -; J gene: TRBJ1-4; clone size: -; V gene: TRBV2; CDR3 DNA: TGTGCCAGTGGGCCGAGCGGCCAGGGGAATGAAAAACTGTTTTTT; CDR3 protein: CASGPSGQGNEKLFF
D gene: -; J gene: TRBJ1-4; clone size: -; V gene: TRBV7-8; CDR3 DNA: TGTGCCAGCAGCTTCGCCAGGGAAGGCGAAAAACTGTTTTTT; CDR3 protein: CASSFAREGEKLFF
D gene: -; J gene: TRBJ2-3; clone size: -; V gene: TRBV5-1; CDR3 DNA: TGCGCCAGCAGCTTGGGACAATCCCCGGATACGCAGTATTTT; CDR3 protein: CASSLGQSPDTQYF
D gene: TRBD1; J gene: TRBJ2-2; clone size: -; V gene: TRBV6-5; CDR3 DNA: TGTGCCAGTTTCCGGGACAGGGCGACCGGGGAGCTGTTTTTT; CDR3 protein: CASFRDRATGELFF